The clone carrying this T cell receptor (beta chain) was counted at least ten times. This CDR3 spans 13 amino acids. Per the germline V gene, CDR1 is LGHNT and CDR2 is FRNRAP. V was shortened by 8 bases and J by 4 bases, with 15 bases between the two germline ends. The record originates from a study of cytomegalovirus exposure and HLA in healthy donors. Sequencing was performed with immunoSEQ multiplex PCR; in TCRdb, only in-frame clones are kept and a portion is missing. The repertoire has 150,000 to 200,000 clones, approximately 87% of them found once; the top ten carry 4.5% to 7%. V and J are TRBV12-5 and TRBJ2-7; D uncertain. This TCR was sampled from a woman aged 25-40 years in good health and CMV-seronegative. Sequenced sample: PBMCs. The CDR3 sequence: CASSAPNTYEQYF. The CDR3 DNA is TGTGCTAGTTCCGCGCCTAATACGTACGAGCAGTACTTC.